The TCR beta chain under discussion was sequenced for a study of T cell responses to AZD1222 COVID-19 vaccine. The CDR3 spans 16 residues. CDR1 and CDR2 from the germline V gene are MDHEN and SYDVKM. V dropped 3 bases and J dropped 1; count of bases not matched to a gene: 5. Sequencing used immunoSEQ multiplex PCR; TCRdb keeps in-frame clones, though not all of them. The table lists about 190,000 clones, about 87% of them singletons. V and J are TRBV28 and TRBJ2-2; TRBD2 matches 7 bases. The origin of this receptor is an adult in good health. The starting material was peripheral blood, obtained on day 0 of MenACWY control vaccination. The CDR3 loop is CASSLVAGENTGELFF. The CDR3 DNA sequence: TGTGCCAGCAGTTTGGTCGCGGGAGAGAACACCGGGGAGCTGTTTTTT.